The 31 T cell receptor beta chains below all came from one sample that was sequenced in a study of post-analysis software for immune sequencing data. Study-wide results and caveats: The five TRBV segments detected at higher frequency in patients than in controls included TRBV5-6, TRBV5-1 and TRBV20-1.

These receptors have no identified antigens. The TCR beta cDNA libraries carried unique molecular identifiers. TCRdb used MiXCR to reprocess the PCR reads, holding one entry per CDR3 protein. The data show roughly 620,000 distinct CDR3 sequences, around 47% seen once. Sequencing was done on a sample of blood. The receptors were gathered from a girl aged 10 to 17 with multiple sclerosis.

The chain employs TRBV10-3 and TRBJ2-1; no definite D call. The CDR3 contains 14 residues. The V gene lost 2 bases and the J gene lost 1 base, with 6 bases spanning the gap. Per germline, CDR1 ENHRY and CDR2 SYGVKD. The CDR3 coding sequence is TGTGCCATCAGTGAGGTCGGTTCCTACAATGAGCAGTTCTTC. Translating it yields CAISEVGSYNEQFF.

The chain has TRBV6-5 and TRBJ2-1, with D perhaps assigned TRBD1 or TRBD2 (5 bases each). Looked up from germline, CDR1 is MNHEY and CDR2 is SVGAGI. Between the trimmed V and J ends, which lost 2 bases and 4 bases, there was a span of 12 bases. This CDR3 is built from 15 residues. CDR3: CASSYRDPRYNEQFF. The CDR3 coding sequence is TGTGCCAGCAGTTACCGGGACCCGCGGTACAATGAGCAGTTCTTC.

This clonotype appeared a few times. The chain joins TRBV6-6 to TRBJ2-1, with 15 bases fitting TRBD2. With V trimmed by 0 bases and J by 13 bases, 7 bases remained unmatched. The V gene's germline CDR1 is MNHNY and CDR2 SVGAGI (reference sequence). The CDR3 covers 16 residues. The CDR3 here is CASSYSKGTSGGPQFF. DNA of the CDR3: TGTGCCAGCAGTTACTCGAAAGGGACTAGCGGGGGGCCTCAGTTCTTC.

As to this clonotype: At one of its ends the junction is not consistent with the germline gene, which may arise from a read error. This chain joins TRBV2 and TRBJ1-2; 8 bases fit TRBD1. The CDR3 length is 14 residues. CDR1 SNHLY and CDR2 FYNNEI come from the germline V gene. CDR3 DNA sequence: TGTGCCAGCGGTGAGCGCAGGGGGCAAAAAGGCTACACCTTC. Residues: CASGERRGQKGYTF.

The chain links TRBV12-3 or TRBV12-4 to TRBJ2-1; D is perhaps TRBD2 (5 bases). The CDR3 extends over 13 amino acids. V was shortened by 6 bases and J by 6 bases, with 12 bases between the two germline ends. In DNA, the CDR3 is TGTGCCAGCAGACCGAGAGGGAGCAATGAGCAGTTCTTC. Its translation is CASRPRGSNEQFF.

This chain connects TRBV6-6 to TRBJ1-5; D not resolved. Germline V gives CDR1 MNHNY, CDR2 SVGAGI (reference sequence). Between the trimmed V and J ends, which lost 4 bases and 7 bases, there was a span of 11 bases. CDR3 length: 13 residues. This CDR3 is CASSSSLGQPQHF. CDR3 DNA: TGTGCCAGCAGTTCGTCTTTAGGCCAGCCCCAGCATTTT.

The V call is TRBV28, the J call TRBJ2-5, with 7 bases that match TRBD2. Trimming took 6 bases from V and 2 from J; bases not matched to a gene: 9. This CDR3 region has 15 residues. Germline V gene lookup returns CDR1 MDHEN and CDR2 SYDVKM. CDR3 nucleotide sequence: TGTGCCAGCAGCGCGTCGGGGGGAAGGCAAGAGACCCAGTACTTC. Protein product: CASSASGGRQETQYF.

This clonotype came up a few times. The rearrangement uses TRBV7-8 and TRBJ2-7; 10 positions match TRBD1. This CDR3 has 15 amino acids. The germline gives CDR1 SGHVS, CDR2 FQNEAQ. V was pared by 5 bases and J by 1 base, with 5 bases of the junction left unmatched. The CDR3 DNA follows: TGTGCCAGCAGCATACCGGGACAGGGGTCCTACGAGCAGTACTTC. This encodes CASSIPGQGSYEQYF.

As DNA, the CDR3 is TGTGCCAGCAGCGAAGGTCCTCTCAGTGGGCAGCCCCAGCATTTT. The encoded protein is CASSEGPLSGQPQHF. V and J are TRBV6-5 and TRBJ1-5, with no clear D. Germline V gives CDR1 MNHEY, CDR2 SVGAGI. The CDR3 consists of 15 residues. V gave up 6 bases and J gave up 7 bases, with 19 bases separating them.

This clonotype was recorded many times. The chain uses TRBV5-1 and TRBJ2-3; D may correspond to TRBD1 or TRBD2 (6 bases each). Trimming removed 0 bases from V and 1 base from J, with 9 bases in between. CDR3 size: 15 residues. Per germline, CDR1 SGHRS and CDR2 YFSETQ. CDR3 sequence reads: CASSLEGGGTDTQYF. DNA for the CDR3: TGCGCCAGCAGCTTGGAGGGGGGCGGCACAGATACGCAGTATTTT.

This chain links TRBV6-1 with TRBJ2-5, with 7 bases identical to TRBD2. This CDR3 has 13 residues. Germline assignment: CDR1 MNHNS and CDR2 SASEGT. With 6 bases clipped from V and 4 bases from J, the junction kept 5 bases outside the gene matches. The CDR3 loop is CASRKPGGETQYF. The CDR3 coding sequence is TGTGCCAGCAGGAAACCGGGAGGAGAGACCCAGTACTTC.

This clonotype was seen a few times. The V call is TRBV10-3, the J call TRBJ2-6; D unresolved. The CDR3 is 17 residues long. Trimming pared 3 bases from V and 0 bases from J, leaving 12 bases between. Germline V gene lookup returns CDR1 ENHRY and CDR2 SYGVKD. CDR3 loop: CAISDILSISGANVLTF. The CDR3 bases are TGTGCCATCAGTGACATTTTGTCCATCTCTGGGGCCAACGTCCTGACTTTC.

Here the CDR3 DNA reads TGTGCCAGCAGTTTTAAGAGGCTCCCTAACAATGAGCAGTTCTTC. This encodes CASSFKRLPNNEQFF. V usage is TRBV12-3 or TRBV12-4 and J usage is TRBJ2-1; D not certain. V shed 3 bases and J shed 5 bases, with 14 bases lying between them. There are 15 residues in the CDR3.

The chain links TRBV24-1 to TRBJ2-3; no reliable D call. Germline CDR1 reads KGHDR; CDR2 reads SFDVKD. Trimming removed 0 bases at V and 3 bases at J, with 9 bases between. CDR3 length equals 15 residues. As DNA, the CDR3 is TGTGCCACCAGTGATTTGTCCTTTGGGACAGATACGCAGTATTTT. As protein: CATSDLSFGTDTQYF.

The chain employs TRBV7-2 and TRBJ2-5; D is possibly TRBD1 (6 bases). CDR1 is SGHTA, CDR2 FQGNSA, per germline. CDR3 length equals 14 residues. The germline V and J ends were trimmed by 0 bases and 11 bases, with 16 bases remaining between them. This CDR3 is CASSLAVPGQGQYF. CDR3 coding DNA: TGTGCCAGCAGCTTAGCGGTTCCGGGACAAGGGCAGTACTTC.

A few counts support this clonotype. The chain joins TRBV6-1 to TRBJ2-1; D unresolved. Trimming took 0 bases from V and 7 from J, leaving 13 bases between them. The CDR3 runs to 15 residues. Germline-derived CDR1 and CDR2 are MNHNS and SASEGT. The CDR3 DNA reads TGTGCCAGCAGTGAAGCGCTAAAGGGCGATAATGAGCAGTTCTTC. Translation gives CASSEALKGDNEQFF.

V and J are TRBV28 and TRBJ2-2; 7 nucleotides agree with TRBD2. The germline CDR1 and CDR2 sequences are MDHEN and SYDVKM. The CDR3 totals 19 residues. The V gene end was trimmed by 2 bases and the J gene end by 0 bases; junction bases not matched to a gene: 12. For the CDR3, the DNA is TGTGCCAGCAGTTTAGGGGGGGTCAGGCGTCGACCGAACACCGGGGAGCTGTTTTTT. This encodes CASSLGGVRRRPNTGELFF.

The chain carries TRBV27 and TRBJ2-5; TRBD1 matches 9 bases. The germline V gene encodes CDR1 MNHEY and CDR2 SMNVEV (reference sequence). This CDR3 region has 15 residues. V shed 11 bases, J shed 1 base, and the junction held 11 bases outside the gene matches. CDR3 amino acids: CAGNGQGTSQETQYF. Here the CDR3 DNA reads TGTGCCGGCAATGGACAGGGGACGTCCCAAGAGACCCAGTACTTC.

The chain carries TRBV14 and TRBJ1-2; D not resolved. CDR1 is SGHDN and CDR2 is FVKESK in the germline V gene. Trimming stripped 0 bases from V and 3 bases from J, with 8 bases between. The CDR3 is made up of 14 amino acids. The CDR3 sequence is CASSQDLTDYGYTF. CDR3 nucleotide sequence: TGTGCCAGCAGCCAAGATCTCACAGACTATGGCTACACCTTC.

The chain is built from TRBV7-6 and TRBJ2-1; D assignment may be TRBD1 or TRBD2 (6 bases each). CDR3 length: 15 residues. Germline CDR1 reads SGHVS; CDR2 reads FNYEAQ. V lost 5 bases to trimming and J lost 7 bases, with 18 bases between them. The CDR3 DNA sequence: TGTGCCAGCAGCCCCGAGTGGGGGGCATGGAATGAGCAGTTCTTC. It is translated as CASSPEWGAWNEQFF.

The genes are TRBV3-1 and TRBJ2-7, with D possibly being TRBD1 (5 bases). V gave up 4 bases and J gave up 6 bases, with 13 bases separating them. Germline CDR1 reads LGHDT; CDR2 reads YNNKEL (reference sequence). This CDR3 comprises 13 residues. CDR3 DNA: TGTGCCAGCAGCCTGGGGCAGTATAGCGAGCAGTACTTC. It is translated as CASSLGQYSEQYF.

V gene TRBV5-1 combines with J gene TRBJ2-2; the match to TRBD1 covers 8 bases. This CDR3 is built from 18 residues. The J segment lost 1 base and the V segment lost 4 bases, leaving 12 bases of the junction unmatched. CDR1 SGHRS and CDR2 YFSETQ come from the germline V gene. CDR3 DNA sequence: TGCGCCAGCAGCAGTGGGACAGGCGGAACAAGGAACACCGGGGAGCTGTTTTTT. This encodes CASSSGTGGTRNTGELFF. The full variable domain, completed using reference TRBV5-1 and TRBJ2-2, is KAGVTQTPRYLIKTRGQQVTLSCSPISGHRSVSWYQQTPGQGLQFLFEYFSETQRNKGNFPGRFSGRQFSNSRSEMNVSTLELGDSALYLCASSSGTGGTRNTGELFFGEGSRLTVL.

The chain carries TRBV29-1 and TRBJ1-1; D may be TRBD1 (6 bases). Trimming pared 7 bases from V and 0 bases from J, leaving 12 bases between. The CDR3 runs to 13 residues. Germline V lookup: CDR1 SQVTM, CDR2 ANQGSEA. The CDR3 sequence: CSAPEGVNTEAFF. CDR3 nucleotides: TGCAGCGCCCCTGAGGGGGTGAACACTGAAGCTTTCTTT.

The gene calls are TRBV5-1 and TRBJ1-1; possibly TRBD1 for D (5 bases). V shed 0 bases and J shed 7 bases, with 10 bases lying between them. CDR1 is SGHRS and CDR2 is YFSETQ in the germline V gene. The CDR3 sequence is 13 residues long. Here the CDR3 DNA reads TGCGCCAGCAGCTTGGCGGGGGAAGTTGAAGCTTTCTTT. This translates into CASSLAGEVEAFF. The whole variable domain, filled in from reference TRBV5-1 and TRBJ1-1, reads KAGVTQTPRYLIKTRGQQVTLSCSPISGHRSVSWYQQTPGQGLQFLFEYFSETQRNKGNFPGRFSGRQFSNSRSEMNVSTLELGDSALYLCASSLAGEVEAFFGQGTRLTVV.

This clonotype was detected a few times. The rearrangement links TRBV13 to TRBJ2-7; 7 bases match TRBD1. Germline lookup yields CDR1 PRHDT and CDR2 FYEKMQ (reference sequence). After removal of 5 bases from V and 3 bases from J, the junction contained 4 bases not matched to a gene. The CDR3 contains 13 residues. The CDR3 here is CASSRGQFYEQYF. The CDR3, as DNA: TGTGCCAGCAGCCGGGGACAGTTCTACGAGCAGTACTTC. The variable domain in full, completed from reference TRBV13 and TRBJ2-7, reads AAGVIQSPRHLIKEKRETATLKCYPIPRHDTVYWYQQGPGQDPQFLISFYEKMQSDKGSIPDRFSAQQFSDYHSELNMSSLELGDSALYFCASSRGQFYEQYFGPGTRLTVT.

This clonotype was counted only a few times. This CDR3 is CSGTGFYNEQFF. The CDR3 DNA reads as TGCAGCGGAACAGGGTTCTACAATGAGCAGTTCTTC. The chain joins TRBV29-1 to TRBJ2-1, with a tentative D call TRBD1 (6 bases). The V gene's germline CDR1 is SQVTM and CDR2 ANQGSEA. The CDR3 runs to 12 residues. The V end was cut by 7 bases, the J end by 3 bases, with 10 bases between.

CDR3 region: CSAEGLNYEQYF. CDR3 DNA sequence: TGCAGCGCTGAGGGACTTAACTACGAGCAGTACTTC. The rearrangement uses TRBV29-1 and TRBJ2-5; D possibly corresponds to TRBD2 (6 bases). Judging by the DNA end, TRBJ2-7 fits better; the J call may be wrong. The CDR3 sequence is 12 residues long. From germline, CDR1 is SQVTM and CDR2 ANQGSEA.

The genes are TRBV12-3 or TRBV12-4 and TRBJ2-1, with D unclear. The end of the DNA aligns better with TRBJ2-7, so the J call may be wrong. The CDR3 runs to 13 residues. The CDR3: CASSLGAYNEQYF. CDR3 nucleotide sequence: TGTGCCAGCAGTTTAGGGGCCTACAATGAGCAGTACTTC.

This clonotype was detected a few times. The V and J genes are TRBV20-1 and TRBJ2-7; D not certain. Germline assignment: CDR1 DFQATT and CDR2 SNEGSKA (reference sequence). V was trimmed by 7 bases and J by 1 base, leaving 5 bases between them. The CDR3 extends over 10 amino acids. This CDR3 is CSVGSYEQYF. The CDR3 nucleotides are TGCAGTGTCGGATCCTACGAGCAGTACTTC.

This sequence joins TRBV5-1 and TRBJ2-1; possible D gene TRBD2, 6 bases. The V gene's germline CDR1 is SGHRS and CDR2 YFSETQ. The CDR3 is 13 residues long. Deletions cut 7 bases from V and 0 bases from J, with 8 bases between. In DNA form, the CDR3 reads TGCGCCAGCGGGACTCGCTCCTACAATGAGCAGTTCTTC. It yields the protein CASGTRSYNEQFF.

Note on this clonotype: Germline is not matched at one junction end, which may reflect a read error. J is TRBJ2-3 and V is TRBV12-3 or TRBV12-4; no reliable D call. CDR3 size: 15 residues. CDR3 sequence reads: CASSWMGYSTDMQYF. CDR3 bases: TGTGCCAGCAGTTGGATGGGGTATAGCACAGATATGCAGTATTTT.